Below are 20 T cell receptor beta chains sequenced from a single sample in a study of CDR3 diversity in severe acne (dated by TCRdb to between 2018 and 2021). To prepare the library, PCR was applied. Sequencing was carried out with an Illumina HiSeq 2000. The public reads were quality trimmed at Q25 with fastp and then assembled into clones with MiXCR by TCRdb, keeping productive beta chains. Each entry is one CDR3 protein sequence, shown with its most common DNA and genes. For this sample there are approximately 90,000 distinct CDR3 sequences; 45% to 50% appear just once. Clones ranked in the top ten supply around 10% of the sample. Sequenced material: blood. These TCRs come from a male donor with severe acne vulgaris.

Concerning this clonotype itself: This may be a read error: a much more frequent sequence differs by one nucleotide. The chain links TRBV9 to TRBJ2-1, with D maybe TRBD1 (5 bases). V shed 2 bases and J shed 9 bases, with 15 bases lying between them. Germline CDR1 SGDLS, CDR2 YYNGEE. This CDR3 contains 14 residues. CDR3 DNA: TGTGCCAGCAGCGTCGCATACAGGAGTGGTGAGCAGTTCTTC. Its translation: CASSVAYRSGEQFF.

The chain recombines TRBV11-2 with TRBJ1-2; no firm D call. The CDR3 is made up of 13 amino acids. Per germline, CDR1 SGHAT and CDR2 FQNNGV. V was cut by 5 bases and J by 5 bases, with 12 bases left in between. CDR3 nucleotides: TGTGCCAGCAGCCCAGGAAAGATTTATGGCTACACCTTC. Residues: CASSPGKIYGYTF.

This sequence joins TRBV2 and TRBJ1-5; D not certain. This CDR3 is built from 15 residues. Trimming removed 6 bases at V and 7 bases at J, with 19 bases between. Per the germline V gene, CDR1 is SNHLY and CDR2 is FYNNEI. For the CDR3, the DNA is TGTGCCAGCAGCCCGTTGGGCGGGCATTGGCAGCCCCAGCATTTT. Protein: CASSPLGGHWQPQHF.

This clonotype was counted once. The CDR3 end shows no conserved phenylalanine or tryptophan, and so a read error is likely. The chain joins TRBV7-6 to TRBJ2-1; D gene unclear. Germline lookup yields CDR1 SGHVS and CDR2 FNYEAQ. The CDR3 is 13 residues long. The CDR3 sequence: CASSLSSYNEQFC. CDR3 coding DNA: TGTGCTAGCAGCTTGTCGTCCTACAATGAGCAGTTCTGC.

This rearrangement joins TRBV5-6 to TRBJ2-7; the D call may be TRBD1 or TRBD2 (5 bases each). CDR3 size: 16 residues. V was shortened by 3 bases and J by 2 bases, with 18 bases between the two germline ends. Germline loops: CDR1 SGHDT, CDR2 YYEEEE. For the CDR3, the DNA is TGTGCCAGCAGCTCCCTCAGGGAGCGAGCCACCTACGAGCAGTACTTC. Its protein is CASSSLRERATYEQYF.

This chain joins TRBV6-5 and TRBJ2-7; 8 bases map to TRBD1. The germline V gene has CDR1 MNHEY and CDR2 SVGAGI. The CDR3 runs 14 residues. After removal of 6 bases from V and 3 bases from J, the junction contained 7 bases not matched to a gene. CDR3 amino acids: CASSFSDRDYEQYF. CDR3 bases: TGTGCCAGCAGCTTCTCGGACAGGGACTACGAGCAGTACTTC.

This chain links TRBV7-3 with TRBJ2-7; D uncertain. The V end was cut by 5 bases, the J end by 3 bases, with 8 bases between. Germline V gene data show CDR1 as SGHTA and CDR2 as FQGTGA. The CDR3 runs 12 residues. CDR3 protein: CASSHQVYEQYF. Written as DNA, the CDR3 is TGTGCCAGCAGCCATCAGGTCTACGAGCAGTACTTC.

Of note for this clonotype: A read error is possible here, since a much larger clone lies one base away. The chain combines TRBV11-2 with TRBJ2-7; possible D gene TRBD1, 6 bases. The CDR3 runs 15 residues. Trimming left V 0 bases short and J 4 bases short, with 13 bases between. In germline, CDR1 is SGHAT, CDR2 FQNNGV. The CDR3 nucleotides read TGTGCCAGCAGCTTAGATCTACAGGGCCCTTACGAGCAGTACTTC. The encoded protein is CASSLDLQGPYEQYF.

The J gene is TRBJ2-7, the V gene TRBV15; weak D call: TRBD2 (6 bases). In germline, CDR1 is LNHNV, CDR2 YYDKDF (reference sequence). The length of the CDR3 is 13 residues. V gave up 4 bases and J gave up 1 base, with 8 bases separating them. The CDR3 nucleotides are TGTGCCACCAGCACTAGCGCTTCCTACGAGCAGTACTTC. Residues: CATSTSASYEQYF. Looking up the rest from reference TRBV15 and TRBJ2-7 gives the full variable domain: DAMVIQNPRYQVTQFGKPVTLSCSQTLNHNVMYWYQQKSSQAPKLLFHYYDKDFNNEADTPDNFQSRRPNTSFCFLDIRSPGLGDTAMYLCATSTSASYEQYFGPGTRLTVT.

In this sample, this clonotype turned up many times. This rearrangement joins TRBV3-1 to TRBJ2-3, with TRBD2 identical over 7 bases. There are 15 residues in the CDR3. V was pared by 6 bases and J by 7 bases, with 13 bases of the junction left unmatched. CDR1 is LGHDT, CDR2 YNNKEL, per germline (reference sequence). CDR3 amino acids: CASSNPGLTHHTQYF. The CDR3 DNA reads TGTGCCAGCAGTAACCCGGGACTAACCCATCATACGCAGTATTTT.

This clonotype has a count of ten or more. The chain uses TRBV20-1 and TRBJ2-2; maybe TRBD2 (7 bases). Germline CDR1 reads DFQATT; CDR2 reads SNEGSKA (reference sequence). The CDR3 is 15 residues long. V was clipped by 2 bases and J by 1 base, with 11 bases between them. The CDR3 DNA sequence: TGCAGTGCTAGACCGGGGGGCCGGAACACCGGGGAGCTGTTTTTT. Residues: CSARPGGRNTGELFF.

V usage is TRBV10-3 and J usage is TRBJ2-7; 11 nucleotides match TRBD2. The CDR3 totals 14 residues. Germline V gene lookup returns CDR1 ENHRY and CDR2 SYGVKD. Trimming removed 2 bases from V and 6 bases from J; junction bases left unmatched: 3. The CDR3 DNA reads TGTGCCATCAGTGAGACTAGCGGGAGTGTCGAGCAGTACTTC. Its translation is CAISETSGSVEQYF.

The genes are TRBV7-2 and TRBJ2-7; the D gene is possibly TRBD1 (7 bases). V shed 3 bases and J shed 7 bases, with 16 bases lying between them. Per germline, CDR1 SGHTA and CDR2 FQGNSA. The CDR3 sequence is 14 residues long. Here the CDR3 reads CASSFPGQAGEQYF. For the CDR3, the DNA is TGTGCCAGCAGCTTCCCCGGACAGGCGGGAGAGCAGTACTTC.

At least ten counts were recorded for this clonotype. The chain recombines TRBV19 with TRBJ1-3; TRBD1 aligns across 7 bases. V lost 5 bases, J lost 0 bases, and 7 bases stayed unmatched. This CDR3 contains 16 residues. Germline CDR1 is LNHDA and CDR2 is SQIVND (reference sequence). This chain's CDR3 is CASSPDRSSSGNTIYF. The CDR3 nucleotides read TGTGCCAGTAGTCCGGACAGGTCGAGCTCTGGAAACACCATATATTTT.

This clonotype was recorded at least ten times. The rearrangement joins TRBV29-1 to TRBJ2-3, with D hard to call. The CDR3 extends over 12 amino acids. Per germline, CDR1 SQVTM and CDR2 ANQGSEA. The germline V and J ends were trimmed by 3 bases and 3 bases, with 7 bases remaining between them. DNA of the CDR3: TGCAGCGTTGAGAAACAGACAGATACGCAGTATTTT. Translated, it gives CSVEKQTDTQYF.

This rearrangement joins TRBV7-9 to TRBJ1-3, with TRBD1 as a possible D gene (5 bases). The CDR3 covers 16 residues. Trimming shortened V by 5 bases and J by 2 bases, and 16 bases separated the two germline ends. Germline V CDR1 and CDR2: SEHNR, FQNEAQ (reference sequence). The CDR3 DNA sequence: TGTGCCAGCAGCAGGGACCACGAACGGACTGGAAACACCATATATTTT. As protein: CASSRDHERTGNTIYF.

V gene TRBV10-3 combines with J gene TRBJ1-2, with 11 bases matching TRBD1. Germline V CDR1 and CDR2: ENHRY, SYGVKD. V lost 10 bases to trimming and J lost 4 bases; unmatched junction nucleotides: 11. This CDR3 comprises 15 residues. CDR3 protein: CASRTDRGRIYGYTF. The CDR3 bases are TGTGCCAGCAGGACGGACAGGGGGCGAATCTATGGCTACACCTTC.

J is TRBJ2-7 and V is TRBV29-1; 7 bases are a match to TRBD1. The CDR3 spans 13 residues. Germline V gives CDR1 SQVTM, CDR2 ANQGSEA. Trimming took 6 bases from V and 3 from J; bases not matched to a gene: 8. The CDR3 here is CSVGSGTVYEQYF. The CDR3 DNA reads TGCAGCGTCGGATCCGGGACAGTCTACGAGCAGTACTTC.

V gene TRBV25-1 combines with J gene TRBJ1-4; tentative D call: TRBD1 (6 bases). Trimming stripped 5 bases from V and 6 bases from J, with 19 bases between. CDR3 size: 16 residues. Per germline, CDR1 MGHDK and CDR2 SYGVNS. CDR3 loop: CASSKTGGTLDEKLFF. The DNA of the CDR3 is TGTGCCAGCAGTAAAACCGGGGGGACACTCGATGAAAAACTGTTTTTT.

This clonotype was picked up a small number of times. The chain carries TRBV5-1 and TRBJ2-4, with D possibly being TRBD2 (5 bases). Looked up from germline, CDR1 is SGHRS and CDR2 is YFSETQ. This CDR3 is 16 amino acids long. Trimming left V 4 bases short and J 2 bases short, with 16 bases between. CDR3 nucleotides: TGCGCCAGCAGCCTGGGGAGCGGACCACCCAAAAACATTCAGTACTTC. Encoded protein: CASSLGSGPPKNIQYF. Drawing the rest from reference TRBV5-1 and TRBJ2-4, the complete variable domain is KAGVTQTPRYLIKTRGQQVTLSCSPISGHRSVSWYQQTPGQGLQFLFEYFSETQRNKGNFPGRFSGRQFSNSRSEMNVSTLELGDSALYLCASSLGSGPPKNIQYFGAGTRLSVL.